Listed below are T cell receptor beta chains from one sample, sequenced in a study of cytomegalovirus exposure and HLA in healthy donors. The assay was immunoSEQ multiplex PCR, and TCRdb's table has in-frame clones only and misses some. The sample has 200,000 or so clones, about 82% seen once. The specimen was PBMCs. The receptors come from a man aged 25-45 years in good health and CMV-seronegative. The CDR3 runs from the conserved cysteine through the conserved F or W. Fields, in order: J gene, V gene, D gene, clone size, CDR3 protein, CDR3 DNA. The D gene is left open where the match is weak. Expanded clones get a size class; other rows say once, few or many, or leave the size out.

TRBJ1-5 TRBV19 - - CASSSMAGGADQPQHF TGTGCCAGTAGCTCCATGGCGGGGGGCGCGGACCAGCCCCAGCATTTT
TRBJ1-5 TRBV25-1 - - CASSVEQGIGNQPQHF TGTGCCAGCAGTGTGGAGCAGGGGATTGGGAATCAGCCCCAGCATTTT
TRBJ1-6 TRBV5-1 - - CASSLGLGQGNSPLHF TGCGCCAGCAGCTTGGGCCTGGGACAAGGAAACTCACCCCTCCACTTT
TRBJ1-6 TRBV2 - - CASSERPGHSPLHF TGTGCCAGCAGTGAACGACCAGGGCACTCACCCCTCCACTTT
TRBJ2-5 TRBV6-1 - - CASSAQQGSDETQYF TGTGCCAGCAGTGCCCAGCAGGGGAGTGACGAGACCCAGTACTTC
TRBJ2-5 TRBV2 TRBD2 once CASSDRGLARETQYF TGTGCCAGCAGTGATAGAGGACTAGCTAGGGAGACCCAGTACTTC
TRBJ2-2 TRBV6-1 TRBD1 - CASSEARRGQANTGELFF TGTGCCAGCAGTGAAGCCCGCCGCGGACAGGCGAACACCGGGGAGCTGTTTTTT
TRBJ1-1 TRBV7-9 - - CASSPTGNTEAFF TGTGCCAGCAGCCCGACAGGGAACACTGAAGCTTTCTTT
TRBJ1-3 TRBV6-1 TRBD1 - CASSGYRGPNTIYF TGTGCCAGCAGTGGCTACAGGGGGCCAAACACCATATATTTT
TRBJ1-1 TRBV9 - few CASSLTAKNTEAFF TGTGCCAGCAGCCTGACAGCTAAAAACACTGAAGCTTTCTTT
TRBJ2-7 TRBV7-3 TRBD2 - CASSNPLGGIYEQYF TGTGCCAGCAGCAACCCCCTCGGGGGGATCTACGAGCAGTACTTC
TRBJ1-2 TRBV7-9 - once CASSSGYDYGYTF TGTGCCAGCAGCTCCGGGTATGACTATGGCTACACCTTC
TRBJ2-1 TRBV27 - few CASSYNPSYNEQFF TGTGCCAGCAGTTACAACCCTTCCTACAATGAGCAGTTCTTC
TRBJ2-5 TRBV5-4 TRBD2 - CASSLRGGLGFVHF TGTGCCAGCAGCCTCCGGGGGGGCCTTGGTTTTGTCCACTTC
TRBJ2-3 TRBV15 - - CATSRDRATDTQYF TGTGCCACCAGCAGAGATCGCGCCACAGATACGCAGTATTTT
TRBJ1-1 TRBV7-6 TRBD1 - CASSISTRQGMNTEAFF TGTGCCAGCAGCATCAGTACCCGACAGGGAATGAACACTGAAGCTTTCTTT
TRBJ1-1 TRBV4-1 - few CASSLNMNTEAFF TGCGCCAGCAGCCTAAACATGAACACTGAAGCTTTCTTT
TRBJ2-5 TRBV5-6 - - CASSSGLGNKREIQYF TGTGCCAGCAGCTCGGGACTCGGTAACAAGAGGGAGATCCAGTACTTC
TRBJ1-1 TRBV6-6 TRBD1 few CASSIDRGYTEAFF TGTGCCAGCAGTATCGACAGGGGCTACACTGAAGCTTTCTTT
TRBJ1-1 TRBV7-9 TRBD1 - CASSSDRAGEAFF TGTGCCAGCAGTTCCGACAGGGCGGGTGAAGCTTTCTTT
TRBJ1-2 TRBV10-2 TRBD1 - CASGPIPGQVYGYTF TGCGCCAGCGGTCCCATTCCGGGACAGGTCTATGGCTACACCTTC
TRBJ1-4 TRBV11-2 TRBD1 - CASSLGFRGANEKLFF TGTGCCAGCAGCTTAGGATTCAGGGGGGCTAATGAAAAACTGTTTTTT
TRBJ1-3 TRBV4-1 - - CASSQFQWSGNTIYF TGCGCCAGCAGCCAATTCCAGTGGTCGGGAAACACCATATATTTT
TRBJ1-5 TRBV6-5 - - CASSRRESNQPQHF TGTGCCAGCAGTAGGCGGGAAAGCAATCAGCCCCAGCATTTT
TRBJ2-3 TRBV5-4 - - CASSLGSSIPDTQYF TGTGCCAGCAGCTTGGGGTCTAGCATACCAGATACGCAGTATTTT
TRBJ2-7 TRBV7-2 - - CASSFFVAYEQYF TGTGCCAGCAGCTTCTTCGTTGCCTACGAGCAGTACTTC
TRBJ2-1 TRBV11-2 - - CASSLQLQGYNEQFF TGTGCCAGCAGCTTACAACTCCAGGGCTACAATGAGCAGTTCTTC
TRBJ2-3 TRBV27 - - CASSPILEGGTDTQYF TGTGCCAGCAGTCCTATTTTAGAGGGGGGCACAGATACGCAGTATTTT
TRBJ2-3 TRBV7-2 - - CASTHGRSRPDTQYF TGTGCCAGCACCCATGGGCGAAGTAGACCAGATACGCAGTATTTT
TRBJ2-5 TRBV7-9 TRBD1 - CASSLEGDREGETQYF TGTGCCAGCAGCTTAGAAGGGGACAGGGAGGGGGAGACCCAGTACTTC
TRBJ1-2 TRBV19 TRBD1 once CASSDRDRGFYGYTF TGTGCCAGTAGTGACCGGGACAGGGGCTTCTATGGCTACACCTTC
TRBJ2-5 TRBV6-1 TRBD2 once CASSEDSGGQETQYF TGTGCCAGCAGTGAGGATAGCGGGGGTCAAGAGACCCAGTACTTC
TRBJ2-2 TRBV20-1 - - CSVTNTGELFF TGCAGTGTAACGAACACCGGGGAGCTGTTTTTT
TRBJ1-2 TRBV9 - - CASKGSGANYGYTF TGTGCCAGCAAGGGGTCAGGAGCTAACTATGGCTACACCTTC
TRBJ2-7 TRBV11-2 - - CASSSKGDTYEQYF TGTGCCAGCAGCTCGAAGGGGGATACCTACGAGCAGTACTTC
TRBJ1-1 TRBV7-9 - - CASSTRTEAFF TGTGCCAGCAGCACGCGCACTGAAGCTTTCTTT
TRBJ2-3 TRBV28 TRBD1 - CASSSPWGQNTDTQYF TGTGCCAGCAGTTCACCGTGGGGACAGAATACAGATACGCAGTATTTT
TRBJ2-2 TRBV5-1 - - CASSLGGKASTGELFF TGCGCCAGCAGCTTAGGGGGTAAAGCAAGCACCGGGGAGCTGTTTTTT
TRBJ2-7 TRBV7-9 - - CASSTSWDSTRDEQYF TGTGCCAGCAGCACCAGCTGGGACTCGACTCGGGACGAGCAGTACTTC
TRBJ1-2 TRBV4-1 TRBD1 - CASSQVGDRGHYGYTF TGCGCCAGCAGCCAAGTTGGGGACAGGGGTCACTATGGCTACACCTTC
TRBJ1-1 TRBV7-9 - few CSSSTPLRSQNTEAFF TGTTCCAGCAGCACCCCCTTGAGATCTCAGAACACTGAAGCTTTCTTT
TRBJ2-7 TRBV11-2 - - CASSLNSGHSYEQYF TGTGCCAGCAGCTTAAATTCGGGTCACTCCTACGAGCAGTACTTC
TRBJ1-2 TRBV19 TRBD1 - CASSGAGTGRGYTF TGTGCCAGTAGTGGAGCCGGGACAGGGCGAGGCTACACCTTC
TRBJ1-1 TRBV5-1 - - CASRSRPLREAFF TGCGCCAGCCGTTCTCGGCCGTTGCGGGAAGCTTTCTTT
TRBJ2-1 TRBV4-2 TRBD2 once CASSPARSGGAAEQFF TGTGCCAGCAGCCCCGCTCGTAGCGGGGGGGCCGCTGAGCAGTTCTTC
TRBJ2-7 TRBV15 TRBD1 - CATSTFGTGDDEQYF TGTGCCACCAGCACATTTGGGACAGGTGACGACGAGCAGTACTTC
TRBJ2-7 TRBV10-3 TRBD1 - CAIRPSRDRGIEQYF TGTGCCATCAGACCATCCAGGGACAGGGGAATAGAGCAGTACTTC
TRBJ2-1 TRBV27 - - CASSSGYNEQFF TGTGCCAGCAGTTCAGGGTACAATGAGCAGTTCTTC
TRBJ2-7 TRBV11-1 TRBD1 once CASSVGQFGNAYEQYF TGTGCCAGCAGCGTGGGACAGTTCGGGAACGCGTACGAGCAGTACTTC
TRBJ1-1 TRBV7-9 - once CASSPGLFPVLNTEAFF TGTGCCAGCAGCCCAGGACTGTTCCCTGTTTTGAACACTGAAGCTTTCTTT
TRBJ2-3 TRBV18 TRBD1 - CASSSTGTGGNTDTQYF TGTGCCAGCTCATCGACCGGGACAGGGGGAAACACAGATACGCAGTATTTT
TRBJ1-2 TRBV5-4 - once CASRSTGTSYGYTF TGTGCCAGCAGGAGCACCGGGACAAGCTATGGCTACACCTTC
TRBJ2-3 TRBV7-9 - - CSSSLQAPTDTQYF TGTTCCAGCAGCTTACAGGCTCCCACAGATACGCAGTATTTT
TRBJ2-7 TRBV28 TRBD2 - CASSLGLAGGPNYEQYF TGTGCCAGCAGTTTAGGACTAGCGGGGGGACCTAACTACGAGCAGTACTTC